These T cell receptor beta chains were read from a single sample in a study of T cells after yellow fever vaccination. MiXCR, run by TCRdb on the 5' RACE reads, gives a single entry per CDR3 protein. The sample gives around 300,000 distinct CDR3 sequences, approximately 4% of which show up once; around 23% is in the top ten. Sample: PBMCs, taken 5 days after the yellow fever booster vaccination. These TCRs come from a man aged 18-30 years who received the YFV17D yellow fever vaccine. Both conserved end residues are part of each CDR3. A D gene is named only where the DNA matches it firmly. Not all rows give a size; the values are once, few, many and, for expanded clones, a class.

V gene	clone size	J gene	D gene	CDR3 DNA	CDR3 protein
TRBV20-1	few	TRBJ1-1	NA	TGCAGTGCTAGTGGTCAGAACACTGAAGCTTTCTTT	CSASGQNTEAFF
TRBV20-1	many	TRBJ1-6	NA	TGCAGTGCTAGAGAGAAAACAGGCGTCGATAATTCACCCCTCCACTTT	CSAREKTGVDNSPLHF
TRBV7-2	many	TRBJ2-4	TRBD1	TGTGCCAGCAGCTCCCCAGGGACAGTACTAGCCAAAAACATTCAGTACTTC	CASSSPGTVLAKNIQYF
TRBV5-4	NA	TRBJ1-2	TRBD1	TGTGCCAGCAGCTTGGGGAGACAGGGGGAGAGGGATGGCTACACCTTC	CASSLGRQGERDGYTF
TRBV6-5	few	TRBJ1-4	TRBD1	TGTGCCAGCAGTTACGGACAGGGGGCGGGGGCTAATGAAAAACTGTTTTTT	CASSYGQGAGANEKLFF
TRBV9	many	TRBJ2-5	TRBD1	TGTGCCAGCAGCGAGGGACAGGGAATACAAGAGACCCAGTACTTC	CASSEGQGIQETQYF
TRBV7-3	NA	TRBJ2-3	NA	TGTGCCAGCAGACCAAGCGGTGCTGGCACAGATACGCAGTATTTT	CASRPSGAGTDTQYF
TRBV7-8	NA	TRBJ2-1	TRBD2	TGTGCCAGCAGCTTAGTTTCGGGACTAGCGGGGGTTCCGAGCTCCTACAATGAGCAGTTCTTC	CASSLVSGLAGVPSSYNEQFF
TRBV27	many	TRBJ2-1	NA	TGTGCCACCCTGTCGCGGGAGCAGTTCTTC	CATLSREQFF
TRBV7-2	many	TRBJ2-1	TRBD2	TGTGCCAGCAGCTATCGGACTAGCGTCTACAATGAGCAGTTCTTC	CASSYRTSVYNEQFF
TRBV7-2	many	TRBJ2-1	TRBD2	TGTGCCAGCAGCTCCCAGACTAGCGGGGGACTCTGGGATGAGCAGTTCTTC	CASSSQTSGGLWDEQFF
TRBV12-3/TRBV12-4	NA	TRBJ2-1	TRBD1	TGTGCCAGCAGTGTCGGACAGGGGGCTTCGTATGAGCAGTTCTTC	CASSVGQGASYEQFF
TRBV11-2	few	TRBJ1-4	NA	TGTGCCAGCAGCTTCCGCATTGGGGGACCGGGCCCTAATGAAAAACTGTTTTTT	CASSFRIGGPGPNEKLFF
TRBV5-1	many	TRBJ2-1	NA	TGCGCCAGCAGCTTGACGGCCTTTAGCTCCTACAATGAGCAGTTCTTC	CASSLTAFSSYNEQFF
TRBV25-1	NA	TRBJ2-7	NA	TGTGCCAGCAGTGAAAGGACGGAGAACTACGAGCAGTACTTC	CASSERTENYEQYF
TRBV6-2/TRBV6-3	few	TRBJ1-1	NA	TGTGCCAGCAGACATGACTTTCGAGAGAACACTGAAGCTTTCTTT	CASRHDFRENTEAFF
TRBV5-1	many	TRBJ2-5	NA	TGCGCCAGCAGCCCGCAAGGTCGGGTCCAAGAGACCCAGTACTTC	CASSPQGRVQETQYF
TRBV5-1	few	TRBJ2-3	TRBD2	TGCGCCAGCAGCCGCGGGAGTTCAGATACGCAGTATTTT	CASSRGSSDTQYF